What follows are 16 T cell receptor beta chains derived from one specimen sequenced in a study of siplizumab effects on memory and regulatory T cells. Assay: immunoSEQ multiplex PCR; the TCRdb copy retains only in-frame clones and omits some. There are under 140,000 clones in the sample; roughly 89% occur only once, and 1.3% lies in the top ten. The sequencing sample was made of CD4+ T cells sorted from blood. Receptor source: a human donor in good health.

This clone was seen a single time. The chain employs TRBV6-1 and TRBJ2-7; 10 positions agree with TRBD2. Germline V gene sequence: CDR1 MNHNS, CDR2 SASEGT. The CDR3 totals 15 residues. V shed 7 bases, J shed 0 bases, and the junction held 6 bases outside the gene matches. CDR3 sequence reads: CASNDSGGSSYEQYF. The CDR3, as DNA: TGTGCCAGCAATGATAGCGGGGGGAGCTCCTACGAGCAGTACTTC.

The CDR3 DNA reads TGTGCCAGCAGCTCCCTACATAACACTGAAGCTTTCTTT. Amino acids: CASSSLHNTEAFF. J is TRBJ1-1 and V is TRBV5-6; no firm D call. Trimming removed 3 bases at V and 2 bases at J, with 8 bases between. In germline, CDR1 is SGHDT, CDR2 YYEEEE. This CDR3 has 13 residues. The full variable domain, its missing parts supplied by reference TRBV5-6 and TRBJ1-1, is DAGVTQSPTHLIKTRGQQVTLRCSPKSGHDTVSWYQQALGQGPQFIFQYYEEEERQRGNFPDRFSGHQFPNYSSELNVNALLLGDSALYLCASSSLHNTEAFFGQGTRLTVV.

J is TRBJ2-1 and V is TRBV2; D unclear. The CDR3 loop spans 13 amino acids. Germline CDR1 and CDR2: SNHLY and FYNNEI. V was shortened by 2 bases and J by 6 bases, with 8 bases between the two germline ends. The DNA for the CDR3 is TGTGCCAGCAGTGAACGGGCCGGCAATGAGCAGTTCTTC. As protein: CASSERAGNEQFF.

The chain links TRBV14 to TRBJ2-7; D may be TRBD2 (7 bases). V was pared by 4 bases and J by 0 bases, with 16 bases between. Germline lookup yields CDR1 SGHDN and CDR2 FVKESK. This CDR3 region has 16 residues. In DNA form, the CDR3 reads TGTGCCAGCAGCCGGTGGGGGGGCGCGAGCTCCTACGAGCAGTACTTC. Residues: CASSRWGGASSYEQYF.

This chain links TRBV7-6 with TRBJ2-3; D is ambiguous. The V gene lost 5 bases and the J gene lost 2 bases, with 14 bases spanning the gap. The CDR3 totals 15 residues. In germline, CDR1 is SGHVS, CDR2 FNYEAQ. The CDR3 DNA reads TGTGCCAGCAGCCCCAGCGACCACTCCACAGATACGCAGTATTTT. Its protein is CASSPSDHSTDTQYF.

The rearrangement links TRBV19 to TRBJ1-1; D remains ambiguous. Trimming cost V 5 bases and J 5 bases, with 12 bases left between them. Germline loops: CDR1 LNHDA, CDR2 SQIVND (reference sequence). CDR3 length equals 13 residues. The CDR3 DNA is TGTGCCAGTAGTCCCTTTGGGGAGACTGAAGCTTTCTTT. The encoded protein is CASSPFGETEAFF. Combining the CDR3 with reference TRBV19 and TRBJ1-1 gives the whole variable domain DGGITQSPKYLFRKEGQNVTLSCEQNLNHDAMYWYRQDPGQGLRLIYYSQIVNDFQKGDIAEGYSVSREKKESFPLTVTSAQKNPTAFYLCASSPFGETEAFFGQGTRLTVV.

The gene calls are TRBV9 and TRBJ1-3, with D maybe TRBD1 (6 bases). The CDR3 consists of 16 residues. The V gene's germline CDR1 is SGDLS and CDR2 YYNGEE. The germline V and J ends were trimmed by 7 bases and 0 bases, with 17 bases remaining between them. CDR3 residues: CASSSWGRSSGNTIYF. In nucleotides, the CDR3 is TGTGCCAGCTCCTCCTGGGGGCGAAGCTCTGGAAACACCATATATTTT.

The CDR3 nucleotides are TGCGCCAGCAGCCAAGATTATCTGGGACTAGCGGGCTACGGGGAGCTGTTTTTT. This translates into CASSQDYLGLAGYGELFF. The chain is built from TRBV4-1 and TRBJ2-2; 12 bases map to TRBD2. This CDR3 has 18 amino acids. CDR1 and CDR2 (germline): MGHRA, YSYEKL. V lost 0 bases and J lost 7; bases outside the gene matches: 9.

The CDR3 coding sequence is TGCGCCAGCAGTCAATCGAGACCGGGACAGGGAAAGAATAGCAATCAGCCCCAGCATTTT. Encoded protein: CASSQSRPGQGKNSNQPQHF. The rearrangement joins TRBV23-1 to TRBJ1-5; 9 nucleotides align to TRBD1. TRBV23-1 qualifies as an ORF whose function is uncertain. V gave up 0 bases and J gave up 0 bases; unmatched junction bases: 12. This CDR3 spans 20 amino acids.

The CDR3 nucleotides are TGTGCCAGCAGTGAGGACAGGGGAAACTATGGCTACACCTTC. Amino acids: CASSEDRGNYGYTF. The gene calls are TRBV6-1 and TRBJ1-2, with TRBD1 matching 9 bases. The trim removed 3 bases at V and 2 bases at J, leaving 1 base unmatched. Germline V gene sequence: CDR1 MNHNS, CDR2 SASEGT. The CDR3 is 14 residues long.

The chain recombines TRBV6-1 with TRBJ1-1; the D is unclear. CDR3 length: 15 residues. With 3 bases removed from V and 0 bases from J, the gap between germline ends came to 11 bases. Looked up from germline, CDR1 is MNHNS and CDR2 is SASEGT. CDR3 coding DNA: TGTGCCAGCAGTGAGGCAGGAGGAATGAACACTGAAGCTTTCTTT. It is translated as CASSEAGGMNTEAFF.

The count of this clone is one. This chain joins TRBV5-1 and TRBJ1-1; TRBD1 agrees at 7 bases. Germline V CDR1 and CDR2: SGHRS, YFSETQ. The CDR3 contains 12 residues. V lost 0 bases, J lost 10 bases, and 3 bases stayed unmatched. CDR3: CASSLGRDRAFF. DNA of the CDR3: TGCGCCAGCAGCTTGGGCAGGGACAGAGCTTTCTTT.

This clone was observed a few times. This chain links TRBV6-1 with TRBJ2-7; 9 bases fit TRBD2. Germline CDR1 MNHNS, CDR2 SASEGT. CDR3 length equals 15 residues. V was pared by 6 bases and J by 4 bases, with 10 bases of the junction left unmatched. DNA for the CDR3: TGTGCCAGCAGCCAATCTCTAGCGGGAAGATACGAGCAGTACTTC. Its protein is CASSQSLAGRYEQYF.

The gene calls are TRBV7-8 and TRBJ2-3, with 8 bases matching TRBD1. Germline-derived CDR1 and CDR2 are SGHVS and FQNEAQ. V lost 5 bases and J lost 3; bases outside the gene matches: 7. This CDR3 is built from 15 residues. CDR3 bases: TGTGCCAGCAGCATCTGGACAGGGCCTACAGATACGCAGTATTTT. Its protein is CASSIWTGPTDTQYF. The full variable domain, with the rest looked up from reference TRBV7-8 and TRBJ2-3, is GAGVSQSPRYKVAKRGQDVALRCDPISGHVSLFWYQQALGQGPEFLTYFQNEAQLDKSGLPSDRFFAERPEGSVSTLKIQRTQQEDSAVYLCASSIWTGPTDTQYFGPGTRLTVL.

This clone is a singleton in its sample. The junction does not match germline at one end; this may be a read error. Other nucleotide sequences from this sample produce the same CDR3. The chain uses TRBV4-2 and TRBJ2-7, with TRBD1 matching 9 bases. This CDR3 spans 15 amino acids. Per germline, CDR1 LGHNA and CDR2 YNFKEQ. CDR3 residues: CASSQDWGTGREQYF. CDR3 coding DNA: TGTGCCAGCAGCCAAGATTGGGGGACAGGGCGGGAGCAATACTTC.

V is TRBV29-1 and J is TRBJ1-5; possibly TRBD1 for D (5 bases). The CDR3 is 12 amino acids. Germline CDR1 is SQVTM and CDR2 is ANQGSEA. Trimming removed 7 bases at V and 5 bases at J, with 12 bases between. The CDR3 is CSAGARDQPQHF. CDR3 nucleotides: TGCAGCGCCGGGGCGCGGGATCAGCCCCAGCATTTT. Looking up the rest from reference TRBV29-1 and TRBJ1-5 gives the full variable domain: SAVISQKPSRDICQRGTSLTIQCQVDSQVTMMFWYRQQPGQSLTLIATANQGSEATYESGFVIDKFPISRPNLTFSTLTVSNMSPEDSSIYLCSAGARDQPQHFGDGTRLSIL.